This T cell receptor beta chain was sequenced for a study of T cell repertoires in cytomegalovirus infection. Study details: Public TCR beta signatures were indicative of both CMV infection and a matching HLA type.

About this clonotype: Antigen specificity is unknown.

One entry per CDR3 protein, called by TCRdb with MiXCR from the reads. The sample holds a few hundred thousand distinct CDR3 sequences, 25% to 35% seen once. Findings of the study overall: Ex vivo responses were dominated by HLA-C-restricted CMV-specific TCR beta clonotypes.

This TCR derives from a human donor in good health (CMV status not recorded). Some clones in this sample may be carry-over from other donors' samples. The source material was cultured PBMCs, sampled from culture after CMV antigen stimulation.

CDR3 residues: CASSRTETEKLFF. The CDR3 DNA follows: TGCGCCAGCAGCCGCACTGAGACTGAAAAACTGTTTTTT. The chain is built from TRBV4-1 and TRBJ1-4; D unclear. The CDR3 is made up of 13 amino acids. V was pared by 4 bases and J by 7 bases, with 10 bases between. Per germline, CDR1 MGHRA and CDR2 YSYEKL.